These 17 T cell receptor beta chains came from one sample sequenced in a study of CD8 T cells in Susac syndrome (dated by TCRdb to about 2019). Libraries were prepared through the immunoSEQ multiplex PCR assay. RNA was extracted using the RNeasy kit, and roughly 0.5 to 1 microgram was reverse transcribed with random hexamers. TCRdb redid the processing of the public reads, applying fastp at Q25 and MiXCR, and retained in-frame beta chains. Every entry covers one CDR3 protein and lists the most common genes and DNA from its rows. Across this sample there are roughly 180,000 distinct CDR3 sequences, with less than 95% seen only once. The ten largest clones represent more than 0.1% of the sample. Material for sequencing was CD4+ T cells from PBMCs. These TCRs come from a human donor in good health.

The rearrangement uses TRBV20-1 and TRBJ2-3, with D maybe TRBD2 (6 bases). CDR1 is DFQATT, CDR2 SNEGSKA, per germline (reference sequence). The CDR3 sequence is 17 residues long. Trimming pared 0 bases from V and 4 bases from J, leaving 20 bases between. In DNA form, the CDR3 reads TGCAGTGCTAGAGAGCAACGGGACTTTCCACCCCCAGATACGCAGTATTTT. Translating it yields CSAREQRDFPPPDTQYF.

The rearrangement links TRBV4-1 to TRBJ1-5; tentatively, D is TRBD1 (5 bases). The germline V and J ends were trimmed by 4 bases and 2 bases, with 15 bases remaining between them. The CDR3 loop spans 16 amino acids. Germline V CDR1 and CDR2: MGHRA, YSYEKL. This CDR3 is CASSPGPRDGNQPQHF. In DNA form, the CDR3 reads TGCGCCAGCAGCCCGGGACCAAGGGACGGCAATCAGCCCCAGCATTTT.

V is TRBV29-1 and J is TRBJ1-5; no reliable D call. Per the germline V gene, CDR1 is SQVTM and CDR2 is ANQGSEA. The CDR3 has 13 residues. The V and J ends lost 4 bases and 3 bases respectively, with 10 bases between them. CDR3 amino acids: CSVVAAYNQPQHF. The CDR3 DNA is TGCAGCGTTGTGGCCGCGTACAATCAGCCCCAGCATTTT.

The DNA for the CDR3 is TGTGCCAGCAGCTTCGGGCTAATGGATGGCTACACCTTC. Its protein product is CASSFGLMDGYTF. This chain connects TRBV7-8 to TRBJ1-2; D gene unclear. The CDR3 runs 13 residues. V was clipped by 3 bases and J by 6 bases, with 11 bases between them. The germline V gene encodes CDR1 SGHVS and CDR2 FQNEAQ. Full variable domain (outside the CDR3, taken from reference TRBV7-8 and TRBJ1-2): GAGVSQSPRYKVAKRGQDVALRCDPISGHVSLFWYQQALGQGPEFLTYFQNEAQLDKSGLPSDRFFAERPEGSVSTLKIQRTQQEDSAVYLCASSFGLMDGYTFGSGTRLTVV.

This chain links TRBV7-2 with TRBJ2-3; TRBD2 matches 13 bases. Germline V CDR1 and CDR2: SGHTA, FQGNSA. This CDR3 contains 18 residues. With V trimmed by 7 bases and J by 2 bases, 12 bases remained unmatched. CDR3 DNA: TGTGCCAGCATCCTGGCACTAGCGGGAGGGAGGAACACAGATACGCAGTATTTT. This gives the protein CASILALAGGRNTDTQYF.

The chain carries TRBV30 and TRBJ2-5; D remains unclear. The CDR3 runs to 11 residues. Trimming shortened V by 5 bases and J by 5 bases, and 9 bases separated the two germline ends. Germline V gene data show CDR1 as GTSNPN and CDR2 as SVGIG (reference sequence). CDR3 DNA sequence: TGTGCCTGGTACAACTGGGAGACCCAGTACTTC. Protein product: CAWYNWETQYF. Full variable domain (missing parts from reference TRBV30 and TRBJ2-5): SQTIHQWPATLVQPVGSPLSLECTVEGTSNPNLYWYRQAAGRGLQLLFYSVGIGQISSEVPQNLSASRPQDRQFILSSKKLLLSDSGFYLCAWYNWETQYFGPGTRLLVL.

This rearrangement joins TRBV20-1 to TRBJ2-3; TRBD2 matches 8 bases. The CDR3 totals 13 residues. CDR1 is DFQATT, CDR2 SNEGSKA, per germline (reference sequence). Trimming removed 3 bases from V and 2 bases from J; junction bases left unmatched: 1. The CDR3 nucleotides are TGCAGTGCTAGTAGCGGGGCCACAGATACGCAGTATTTT. It encodes CSASSGATDTQYF.

The chain joins TRBV12-2 to TRBJ2-6; the D segment call TRBD2 is taken from the table without a DNA check. TRBV12-2 is shown as a pseudogene. The CDR3 is 16 amino acids. DNA for the CDR3: TGTGCCAGCAGCCTGGCCGGAGGTACTGGGGCCAACGTCCTGACTTTC. This sequence encodes CASSLAGGTGANVLTF.

The CDR3 is CSARAPTTDRGGNQPQHF. The CDR3 nucleotides are TGCAGTGCTAGAGCACCCACTACAGACAGGGGAGGCAATCAGCCCCAGCATTTT. The rearrangement joins TRBV20-1 to TRBJ1-5, with 8 bases lining up with TRBD1. Unmatched junction bases numbered 13, after V lost 1 base and J lost 2 bases. The germline V gene encodes CDR1 DFQATT and CDR2 SNEGSKA (reference sequence). The length of the CDR3 is 18 residues.

The chain couples TRBV28 to TRBJ1-2, with 11 bases that match TRBD1. Germline values: CDR1 MDHEN, CDR2 SYDVKM. CDR3 length: 15 amino acids. V lost 8 bases and J lost 1; bases outside the gene matches: 6. CDR3 in amino acids: CASLLGTGGNYGYTF. The CDR3 nucleotides read TGTGCCAGCCTTCTCGGGACAGGGGGTAACTATGGCTACACCTTC.

This sequence joins TRBV20-1 and TRBJ2-5, with a weak D call TRBD1 (6 bases). Per the germline V gene, CDR1 is DFQATT and CDR2 is SNEGSKA (reference sequence). Deletions cut 1 base from V and 5 bases from J, with 11 bases between. This CDR3 contains 13 residues. The CDR3 spells CSARGGPWETQYF. The CDR3 DNA is TGCAGTGCTAGAGGGGGGCCATGGGAGACCCAGTACTTC.

V gene TRBV2 combines with J gene TRBJ2-1, with a weak D call TRBD2 (6 bases). The V end was cut by 7 bases, the J end by 5 bases, with 12 bases between. This CDR3 is built from 13 residues. Germline V gene lookup returns CDR1 SNHLY and CDR2 FYNNEI. Here the CDR3 reads CASTRLGNNEQFF. CDR3 nucleotide sequence: TGTGCCAGCACCCGACTAGGGAACAATGAGCAGTTCTTC.

The chain uses TRBV7-2 and TRBJ2-1; D gene unclear. Trimming removed 1 base at V and 15 bases at J, with 19 bases between. The germline V gene has CDR1 SGHTA and CDR2 FQGNSA. This CDR3 is 14 amino acids long. This CDR3 is CASSLGSQVSNPFF. The CDR3, as DNA: TGTGCCAGCAGCTTAGGCTCGCAGGTTTCCAACCCGTTCTTC.

The CDR3 loop is CASSFVNQPQHF. CDR3 bases: TGTGCCAGCAGCTTCGTCAATCAGCCCCAGCATTTT. The J gene is TRBJ1-5, the V gene TRBV7-9; D remains unclear. Germline values: CDR1 SEHNR, CDR2 FQNEAQ (reference sequence). This CDR3 has 12 amino acids. V gave up 3 bases and J gave up 3 bases, with 3 bases separating them.

This clonotype was observed once. The chain is built from TRBV6-2 or TRBV6-3 and TRBJ2-5, with D hard to call. The germline V gene encodes CDR1 MNHEY and CDR2 SVGEGT. Trimming cost V 6 bases and J 3 bases, with 14 bases left between them. The CDR3 contains 14 residues. CDR3 protein: CASRSRTEKETQYF. The CDR3 DNA follows: TGTGCCAGCAGAAGTCGGACGGAGAAAGAGACCCAGTACTTC.

The sample holds one count of this clonotype. The rearrangement links TRBV28 to TRBJ2-1; D gene uncertain. The CDR3 is 13 amino acids. Trimming removed 6 bases at V and 6 bases at J, with 12 bases between. Germline CDR1 and CDR2: MDHEN and SYDVKM. The CDR3 nucleotides are TGTGCCAGCAGGATAGGGCGGTCCAATGAGCAGTTCTTC. It codes for CASRIGRSNEQFF. The complete variable domain, with remaining parts taken from reference TRBV28 and TRBJ2-1, reads DVKVTQSSRYLVKRTGEKVFLECVQDMDHENMFWYRQDPGLGLRLIYFSYDVKMKEKGDIPEGYSVSREKKERFSLILESASTNQTSMYLCASRIGRSNEQFFGPGTRLTVL.

The chain has TRBV30 and TRBJ2-5, with TRBD1 matching over 9 bases. The CDR3 consists of 14 residues. The germline CDR1 and CDR2 sequences are GTSNPN and SVGIG (reference sequence). Losses at the gene ends were 7 bases for V and 0 bases for J; bases not matched to a gene: 6. The CDR3 region is CASSGTGYQETQYF. CDR3 DNA sequence: TGTGCCTCCTCCGGGACAGGGTACCAAGAGACCCAGTACTTC.